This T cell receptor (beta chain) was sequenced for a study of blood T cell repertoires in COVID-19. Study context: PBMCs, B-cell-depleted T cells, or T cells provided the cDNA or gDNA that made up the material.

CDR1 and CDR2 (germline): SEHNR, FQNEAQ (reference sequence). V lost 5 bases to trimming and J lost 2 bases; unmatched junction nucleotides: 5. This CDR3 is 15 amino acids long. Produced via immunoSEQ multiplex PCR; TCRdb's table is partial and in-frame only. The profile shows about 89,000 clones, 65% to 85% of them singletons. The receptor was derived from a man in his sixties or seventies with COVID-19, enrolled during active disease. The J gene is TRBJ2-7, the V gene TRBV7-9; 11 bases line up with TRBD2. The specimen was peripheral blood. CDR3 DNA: TGTGCCAGCAGCCCGGGGACTAGCGGAACCTACGAGCAGTACTTC. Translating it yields CASSPGTSGTYEQYF.